This T cell receptor beta chain was sequenced in a study of identical twins. This clonotype turned up a few times. Trimming took 0 bases from V and 8 from J, leaving 8 bases between them. The CDR3 sequence is 13 residues long. Germline CDR1 is LGHNA and CDR2 is YSLEER. Unique molecular identifiers were present on cDNA, and template switching added a universal primer site. TCRdb independently ran MiXCR on the 5' RACE reads; one entry per CDR3 protein. Of about 690,000 distinct CDR3 sequences in the sample, around 5.7% were seen once. Sequencing was performed on naive T cells sorted from blood. The rearrangement joins TRBV4-3 to TRBJ2-1; D is ambiguous. This clonotype was sampled from a man aged 18 to 30 in good health. The DNA for the CDR3 is TGCGCCAGCAGCCAAGAACAGAGAGATGAGCAGTTCTTC. Its protein product is CASSQEQRDEQFF.